Below, one TCR beta chain is given with its context. Antigen unknown. The entry originates in a study of OX40 agonist ivuxolimab in advanced cancers. Turning to the study itself: The drug used for patients, ivuxolimab, was an agonistic anti-OX40 (CD134) antibody. Three patients got partial responses; one had hepatocellular carcinoma and two had cutaneous melanoma. Whole-study findings and limits: Mean expanded clone counts were higher in CD8+ than CD4+ T cells. At 0.1-3.0 mg/kg, partial responders had clonal expansion among the lowest observed.

Clones were read by immunoSEQ multiplex PCR, and TCRdb kept only the in-frame ones, dropping some. The table shows about 70,000 clones, with about 88% occurring only once. V lost 0 bases and J lost 2, with 7 bases in between. The CDR3 runs 14 residues. Germline lookup yields CDR1 LGHNA and CDR2 YNFKEQ. This clonotype originated in an adult with an advanced solid tumor such as melanoma, head and neck, liver or kidney cancer. This chain links TRBV4-2 with TRBJ1-2; no definite D call. The sequencing here drew on CD4+ or CD8+ T cells sorted from blood, taken in a trial of the OX40 agonist ivuxolimab. CDR3 DNA sequence: TGTGCCAGCAGCCAAGATCCAGGCAACTATGGCTACACCTTC. This encodes CASSQDPGNYGYTF.